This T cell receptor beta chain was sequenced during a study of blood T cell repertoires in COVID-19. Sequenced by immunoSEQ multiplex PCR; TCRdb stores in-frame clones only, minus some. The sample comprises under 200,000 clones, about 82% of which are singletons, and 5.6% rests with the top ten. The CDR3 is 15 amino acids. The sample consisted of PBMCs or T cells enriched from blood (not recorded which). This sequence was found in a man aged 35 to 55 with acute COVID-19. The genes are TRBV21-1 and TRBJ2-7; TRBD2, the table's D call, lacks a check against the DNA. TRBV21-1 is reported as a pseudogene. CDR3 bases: TGTGCCAGCAGCACCTTAGCGGGAGGGCCCCACGAGCAGTACTTC. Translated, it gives CASSTLAGGPHEQYF.